These T cell receptor beta chains were read from a single sample in a study of sequential checkpoint blockade in melanoma. Profiled with immunoSEQ multiplex PCR; TCRdb holds only in-frame clones, not every one. The table records fewer than 4,000 clones, about 59% of them present only once. The sequences come from CD8+ T cells sorted from blood (inferred from file names), collected from a patient given nivolumab and ipilimumab in sequence. These receptors were taken from a human donor with melanoma. The CDR3 runs from the conserved cysteine through the conserved F or W. A D gene is named only where the DNA matches it firmly. Size values are once, few and many counts, or a class for expanded clones, and some rows have none.

v_call	d_call	j_call	clone_size	cdr3_nt	cdr3_aa
TRBV29-1	TRBD1	TRBJ2-2	-	TGCAGCGTAGATGACAGGGGGCGAACCGGGGAGCTGTTTTTT	CSVDDRGRTGELFF
TRBV5-8	-	TRBJ2-2	-	TGTGCCAGCAGCCTAGGCGGTGGGAGTCGCGGGGAGCTGTTTTTT	CASSLGGGSRGELFF
TRBV6-6	-	TRBJ1-1	-	TGTGCCGGCGGGGAGGGTTCTGAAGCTTTCTTT	CAGGEGSEAFF
TRBV5-1	-	TRBJ2-4	-	TGCGCCAGCAGCCCCTCGGTAGCCAAAAACATTCAGTACTTC	CASSPSVAKNIQYF
TRBV7-9	TRBD1	TRBJ2-5	-	TGTGCCAGCAGCTCGAGGACAGGGTTGACAGAGACCCAGTACTTC	CASSSRTGLTETQYF
TRBV27	-	TRBJ1-2	-	TGTGCCAGCAGTCCTCTATCGTCGACAGGCGGCTACACCTTC	CASSPLSSTGGYTF
TRBV5-6	-	TRBJ1-1	-	TGTGCCAGCAGCTTCCTGGGGGGGATATTAGACACTGAAGCTTTCTTT	CASSFLGGILDTEAFF
TRBV4-1	TRBD1	TRBJ1-1	-	TGCGCCAGCAGCCAACCGACAGGGGAGAACACTGAAGCTTTCTTT	CASSQPTGENTEAFF
TRBV11-3	TRBD2	TRBJ2-7	-	TGTGCCAGCAGCTCCAGGACTAGCGGGAGAACGGGTTGGGAGCAGTACTTC	CASSSRTSGRTGWEQYF
TRBV6-5	-	TRBJ1-2	-	TGTGCCAGCAGTCAGGGTGGGGATGGCTACACCTTC	CASSQGGDGYTF
TRBV7-8	TRBD1	TRBJ1-6	-	TGTGCCAGCAGCTTAGCCTCCGGGACAGGGGAATCACCCCTCCACTTT	CASSLASGTGESPLHF
TRBV5-4	TRBD1	TRBJ1-1	-	TGTGCCAGCAGCCCCTCGACAGGGGGCGAACCAGAAGCTTTCTTT	CASSPSTGGEPEAFF
TRBV28	-	TRBJ2-5	-	TGTGCCAGCAGTCCTTCCCGCAGGGGTAAAGAGACCCAGTACTTC	CASSPSRRGKETQYF
TRBV7-9	TRBD1	TRBJ1-1	few	TGTGCCAGCAGACCCGGACAGGGTATGAACACTGAAGCTTTCTTT	CASRPGQGMNTEAFF
TRBV7-9	TRBD1	TRBJ1-2	-	TGTGCCAGCAGCTCCCTACCCGGACAGGGAAACTATGGCTACACCTTC	CASSSLPGQGNYGYTF
TRBV19	-	TRBJ2-3	few	TGTGCCAGTAGTATTTACTCCTTGAGCACAGATACGCAGTATTTT	CASSIYSLSTDTQYF
TRBV7-8	-	TRBJ1-1	-	TGTGCCAGCAGCTTTCACGGGGACACTGAAGCTTTCTTT	CASSFHGDTEAFF
TRBV19	-	TRBJ2-7	-	TGTGCCAGTAGTAGCCTACCGGCAGGCCTGTCCTACGAGCAGTACTTC	CASSSLPAGLSYEQYF
TRBV29-1	TRBD2	TRBJ2-7	few	TGCAGCGTTGAGACTAGCGGGAACTACGAGCAGTACTTC	CSVETSGNYEQYF
TRBV5-6	TRBD1	TRBJ2-7	-	TGTGCCAGCAGCTTGGCATTCTCTGCACAGGGGACCGAGCAGTACTTC	CASSLAFSAQGTEQYF
TRBV7-9	-	TRBJ2-1	medium-sized	TGTGCCAGCAGCCCTAGAGGGGGGGTCTCCTACAATGAGCAGTTCTTC	CASSPRGGVSYNEQFF
TRBV29-1	TRBD1	TRBJ2-1	once	TGCAGCGTCGAACTACCGGGACAGGCCTCCTACAATGAGCAGTTCTTC	CSVELPGQASYNEQFF
TRBV7-9	TRBD2	TRBJ2-7	-	TGTGCCAGCAGCTCCACTAGCGGGAGGTTAGAGCAGTACTTC	CASSSTSGRLEQYF
TRBV9	-	TRBJ2-1	-	TGTGCCAGCAGCGCGGACAAGGGCCACAATGAGCAGTTCTTC	CASSADKGHNEQFF
TRBV27	TRBD1	TRBJ2-7	-	TGTGCCAGCAGCGACAGGGGCTACGAGCAGTACTTC	CASSDRGYEQYF
TRBV7-2	-	TRBJ2-3	-	TGTGCCAGCAGCTTAATGAGTTTCCCAGATACGCAGTATTTT	CASSLMSFPDTQYF
TRBV30	TRBD1	TRBJ2-7	-	TGTGCCTGGAACAAGGGACAGGGCTACGAGCAGTACTTC	CAWNKGQGYEQYF
TRBV5-6	-	TRBJ1-4	-	TGTGCCAGCAGCTTGGCCGGTGCAACTAATGAAAAACTGTTTTTT	CASSLAGATNEKLFF
TRBV7-9	TRBD1	TRBJ2-3	-	TGTGCCAGCAGCTTAGTCCTATGGGACAGGTATTTAACAGATACGCAGTATTTT	CASSLVLWDRYLTDTQYF
TRBV6-5	TRBD2	TRBJ2-2	-	TGTGCCAGCAGTTACCCTAGCGGGAAGAACACCGGGGAGCTGTTTTTT	CASSYPSGKNTGELFF
TRBV30	-	TRBJ1-1	few	TGTGCCTGGAGTGTACTGGGAGGCACTGAAGCTTTCTTT	CAWSVLGGTEAFF
TRBV7-9	TRBD2	TRBJ2-1	few	TGTGCCAGCAGCCCGCGGGGGGGCGGGGCCTACAATGAGCAGTTCTTC	CASSPRGGGAYNEQFF
TRBV6-8	-	TRBJ1-6	once	TGTGCCAGCAGTTACCCTGGACAGCTAAGGAATTCACCCCTCCACTTT	CASSYPGQLRNSPLHF
TRBV7-9	-	TRBJ2-2	few	TGTGCCAGCAGAATCGGAGGGGCCGGGGAGCTGTTTTTT	CASRIGGAGELFF
TRBV7-8	-	TRBJ1-4	-	TGTGCCACAGAGGACAGTGAAAAACTGTTTTTT	CATEDSEKLFF
TRBV19	TRBD1	TRBJ1-5	-	TGTGCCAGTAGCACTATAGACAGGGGGGTTGATAGCAATCAGCCCCAGCATTTT	CASSTIDRGVDSNQPQHF
TRBV5-4	-	TRBJ2-3	few	TGTGCCAGCAGCTTGTTGTCCTCCGGCACAGATACGCAGTATTTT	CASSLLSSGTDTQYF
TRBV2	TRBD1	TRBJ2-3	-	TGTGCCAGCACCGCCGGGACAGACACAGATACGCAGTATTTT	CASTAGTDTDTQYF
TRBV9	TRBD1	TRBJ1-1	-	TGTGCCAGCAGCGCTGAGGGGGCTTGGGAAGCTTTCTTT	CASSAEGAWEAFF
TRBV4-2	TRBD2	TRBJ2-1	-	TGTGCCAGCAGCCAATCTAGCGGGAATTTAAATGAGCAGTTCTTC	CASSQSSGNLNEQFF
TRBV9	TRBD1	TRBJ2-7	-	TGTGCCAGCAGCCATGGGGACAGCTTCTACGAGCAGTACTTC	CASSHGDSFYEQYF
TRBV7-9	-	TRBJ2-1	-	TGTGCCAGCAGCTTCCCAATCCCCTACAATGAGCAGTTCTTC	CASSFPIPYNEQFF
TRBV7-9	TRBD2	TRBJ2-7	-	TGTGCCAGCAGCTCTGGGGGGGGACTAGCGGGGGACCACTCCTACGAGCAGTACTTC	CASSSGGGLAGDHSYEQYF
TRBV6-6	-	TRBJ1-1	-	TGTGCCAGCAGTTACTTGACAGGGAACACTGAAGCTTTCTTT	CASSYLTGNTEAFF
TRBV7-2	-	TRBJ1-2	once	TGTGCCAGCAGCTTAGGGCCTAACTATGGCTACACCTTC	CASSLGPNYGYTF